This T cell receptor beta chain was identified during a study of metastatic and nonmetastatic thyroid tumors. The overall study: Thyroid patients, malignant and benign, had repertoires compared across blood and tumor or nodule tissue. The study, taken as a whole, reports: Malignant thyroid tumors reportedly exceeded benign nodules significantly in TCR beta diversity, with the difference appearing in blood and tumor.

Trimming removed 2 bases at V and 2 bases at J, with 15 bases between. Per germline, CDR1 GTSNPN and CDR2 SVGIG (reference sequence). This CDR3 region has 15 residues. In its sample, this clone was seen many times. The antigen remains undetermined. Treatment of any kind had been given to no patient before thyroid surgery. In the original analysis: CDR3 was compared across clinicopathological groups, and the resulting differences were used to build a distant-metastasis classifier for papillary thyroid cancer. TCRdb re-clonotyped the PCR reads via MiXCR. TCRdb, rather than the study authors, made the V and J calls. The sample gives some 86,000 clones, around an eighth of which show up once; about 10% is in the top ten.

Sample: tumor tissue. V and J are TRBV30 and TRBJ1-1; D may be TRBD1 (5 bases). The TCR sequence derives from a female donor with papillary thyroid cancer or a benign thyroid nodule (not recorded which). Some clones in this sample may be carry-over from other donors' samples. The CDR3 nucleotides are TGTGCCTGGAGTCGAGTGGGGGTGGAAAACACTGAAGCTTTCTTT. Its translation is CAWSRVGVENTEAFF.